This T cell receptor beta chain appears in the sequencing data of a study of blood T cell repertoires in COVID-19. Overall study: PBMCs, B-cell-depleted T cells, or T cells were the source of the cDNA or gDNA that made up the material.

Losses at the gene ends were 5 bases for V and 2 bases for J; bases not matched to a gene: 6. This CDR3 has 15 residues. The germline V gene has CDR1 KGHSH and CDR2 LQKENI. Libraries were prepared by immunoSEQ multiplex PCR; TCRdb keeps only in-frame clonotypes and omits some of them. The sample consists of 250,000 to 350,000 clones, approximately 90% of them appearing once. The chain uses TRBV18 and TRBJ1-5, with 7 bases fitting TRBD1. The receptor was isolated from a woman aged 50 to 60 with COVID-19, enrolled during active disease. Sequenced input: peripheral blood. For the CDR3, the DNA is TGTGCCAGCTCAGAGACAGGACAGGGCAATCAGCCCCAGCATTTT. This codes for CASSETGQGNQPQHF.